The 17 T cell receptor beta chains listed next were all sequenced from one sample in a study of T cell changes during pregnancy in multiple sclerosis. Produced via immunoSEQ multiplex PCR; TCRdb's table is partial and in-frame only. The table has under 35,000 clones, around 89% seen once. The material was CD8+ T cells from peripheral blood mononuclear cells, obtained in the second trimester of pregnancy. These receptors were collected from a female donor with multiple sclerosis, enrolled in a pregnancy study.

The chain couples TRBV6-5 to TRBJ2-7; D may be TRBD2 (6 bases). Germline CDR1 and CDR2: MNHEY and SVGAGI. This CDR3 is 13 amino acids long. V lost 5 bases, J lost 6 bases, and 14 bases lay in between. The CDR3 coding sequence is TGTGCCAGCAGTCCACGGGAGTCCAGCGAGCAGTACTTC. Its protein product is CASSPRESSEQYF.

This clone was recorded a few times. V is TRBV2 and J is TRBJ1-1; 10 bases map to TRBD1. The CDR3 spans 12 residues. CDR1 SNHLY and CDR2 FYNNEI come from the germline V gene. J gave up 6 bases and V 6 bases, and 1 base lay outside the gene matches. The CDR3: CASRGQGAEAFF. For the CDR3, the DNA is TGTGCCAGCAGAGGACAGGGGGCTGAAGCTTTCTTT. The full variable domain, in which reference TRBV2 and TRBJ1-1 provide the parts outside the CDR3, is EPEVTQTPSHQVTQMGQEVILRCVPISNHLYFYWYRQILGQKVEFLVSFYNNEISEKSEIFDDQFSVERPDGSNFTLKIRSTKLEDSAMYFCASRGQGAEAFFGQGTRLTVV.

The chain links TRBV19 to TRBJ2-2; maybe TRBD2 (6 bases). Germline V CDR1 and CDR2: LNHDA, SQIVND (reference sequence). Trimming shortened V by 3 bases and J by 6 bases, and 14 bases separated the two germline ends. CDR3 length: 15 residues. The CDR3 nucleotides read TGTGCCAGTAGTATTCGTGGCAGGAGGGCCGGGGAGCTGTTTTTT. Translated, it gives CASSIRGRRAGELFF. Drawing the rest from reference TRBV19 and TRBJ2-2, the complete variable domain is DGGITQSPKYLFRKEGQNVTLSCEQNLNHDAMYWYRQDPGQGLRLIYYSQIVNDFQKGDIAEGYSVSREKKESFPLTVTSAQKNPTAFYLCASSIRGRRAGELFFGEGSRLTVL.

This clone has only one observation. This chain links TRBV18 with TRBJ2-7; 7 nucleotides line up with TRBD2. The CDR3 has 14 amino acids. V was pared by 2 bases and J by 0 bases, with 1 base of the junction left unmatched. CDR1 is KGHSH, CDR2 LQKENI, per germline. The CDR3 nucleotides read TGTGCCAGCTCACCAGGCGGGGGCTCCTACGAGCAGTACTTC. As protein: CASSPGGGSYEQYF.

This rearrangement joins TRBV10-2 to TRBJ2-7; D ambiguous. The CDR3 is 14 residues long. CDR1 is WSHSY, CDR2 SAAADI, per germline. V gave up 3 bases and J gave up 3 bases, with 12 bases separating them. The CDR3 loop reads CASSEDVSGYEQYF. CDR3 nucleotides: TGCGCCAGCAGTGAAGACGTCTCGGGCTACGAGCAGTACTTC.

This chain uses TRBV19 with TRBJ2-5, with a tentative D call TRBD2 (5 bases). Per the germline V gene, CDR1 is LNHDA and CDR2 is SQIVND (reference sequence). The CDR3 sequence is 16 residues long. The ends were cut back, 4 bases at V and 1 base at J, with 16 bases in the middle. This CDR3 is CASSRGAELSQETQYF. For the CDR3, the DNA is TGTGCCAGTAGTAGGGGAGCGGAACTCTCCCAAGAGACCCAGTACTTC.

The rearrangement links TRBV4-3 to TRBJ2-3; tentatively, D is TRBD2 (6 bases). CDR1 and CDR2 from the germline V gene are LGHNA and YSLEER. V lost 0 bases to trimming and J lost 5 bases, with 15 bases between them. The CDR3 spans 16 residues. In nucleotides, the CDR3 is TGCGCCAGCAGCCAAGATTCGGCGGGACTCCGAGATACGCAGTATTTT. Its protein product is CASSQDSAGLRDTQYF.

This clone appeared once. The rearrangement joins TRBV19 to TRBJ2-7; D remains unclear. The CDR3 spans 14 residues. The ends were cut back, 1 base at V and 3 bases at J, with 10 bases in the middle. Per the germline V gene, CDR1 is LNHDA and CDR2 is SQIVND (reference sequence). CDR3 sequence reads: CASSIGAFGYEQYF. The CDR3 DNA follows: TGTGCCAGTAGTATAGGGGCGTTCGGCTACGAGCAGTACTTC.

The V call is TRBV19, the J call TRBJ1-4, with D unclear. The germline CDR1 and CDR2 sequences are LNHDA and SQIVND (reference sequence). Trimming removed 5 bases from V and 7 bases from J, with 26 bases in between. This CDR3 has 18 residues. CDR3 sequence reads: CASSVYFFDGRISEKLFF. CDR3 DNA: TGTGCCAGTAGTGTCTACTTTTTCGACGGGAGGATTAGTGAAAAACTGTTTTTT.

The chain links TRBV7-9 to TRBJ2-5; 9 bases are shared with TRBD2. In germline, CDR1 is SEHNR, CDR2 FQNEAQ (reference sequence). The CDR3 is 14 residues long. V lost 5 bases, J lost 5 bases, and 6 bases stayed unmatched. CDR3 in amino acids: CASSPGLAWETQYF. Written as DNA, the CDR3 is TGTGCCAGCAGCCCCGGACTAGCGTGGGAGACCCAGTACTTC.

The rearrangement links TRBV28 to TRBJ2-7; 7 bases are shared with TRBD1. Per the germline V gene, CDR1 is MDHEN and CDR2 is SYDVKM. The J segment lost 6 bases and the V segment lost 3 bases, leaving 8 bases of the junction unmatched. The CDR3 sequence is 14 residues long. The CDR3 nucleotides read TGTGCCAGCAGTTTTTCTACAGGGGTCAGCGAGCAGTACTTC. Amino acid sequence: CASSFSTGVSEQYF.

V and J are TRBV2 and TRBJ1-3; D may be TRBD1 (5 bases). The CDR3 sequence is 17 residues long. The V end lost 3 bases, the J end lost 2 bases, and 17 bases lay between the germline ends. Germline-derived CDR1 and CDR2 are SNHLY and FYNNEI. The CDR3 loop is CASSEGRGGGPGNTIYF. The CDR3 DNA sequence: TGTGCCAGCAGTGAGGGACGGGGAGGAGGCCCTGGAAACACCATATATTTT.

CDR3 in DNA: TGTGCCAGCAGTTACTTTCTCGGGGGGAATAATGAGCAGTTCTTC. Protein product: CASSYFLGGNNEQFF. The V gene is TRBV6-5, the J gene TRBJ2-1; 7 positions match TRBD2. The CDR3 length is 15 residues. The germline V gene has CDR1 MNHEY and CDR2 SVGAGI. Germline trimming cut 1 base from V and 7 bases from J; bases unmatched to any gene: 7.

The genes are TRBV19 and TRBJ1-5; D is unclear. The CDR3 length is 16 residues. Per the germline V gene, CDR1 is LNHDA and CDR2 is SQIVND (reference sequence). The ends were cut back, 0 bases at V and 1 base at J, with 10 bases in the middle. The CDR3 here is CASSIDPLESNQPQHF. CDR3 sequence (DNA): TGTGCCAGTAGTATAGACCCACTAGAGAGCAATCAGCCCCAGCATTTT.

This sequence joins TRBV7-9 and TRBJ1-1; 7 bases fit TRBD1. Germline V gene sequence: CDR1 SEHNR, CDR2 FQNEAQ (reference sequence). Trimming cost V 3 bases and J 5 bases; bases outside gene matches: 6. The CDR3 length is 14 residues. The CDR3 DNA reads as TGTGCCAGCAGCTTCGCGGACAGGAGGACTGAAGCTTTCTTT. Amino acid sequence: CASSFADRRTEAFF.

The J gene is TRBJ2-1, the V gene TRBV27, with D perhaps TRBD2 (5 bases). There are 13 residues in the CDR3. The germline CDR1 and CDR2 sequences are MNHEY and SMNVEV (reference sequence). Trimming cost V 3 bases and J 10 bases, with 13 bases left between them. The CDR3 DNA reads TGTGCCAGCAGTTTGGTCCTAGCCTCCGAGCAGTTCTTC. Protein sequence: CASSLVLASEQFF.

The chain couples TRBV29-1 to TRBJ2-5; 8 bases map to TRBD2. The CDR3 runs to 13 residues. V lost 7 bases and J lost 5; bases outside the gene matches: 9. CDR1 and CDR2 (germline): SQVTM, ANQGSEA. The CDR3 spells CSALGGVGETQYF. In nucleotides, the CDR3 is TGCAGCGCCCTCGGGGGGGTCGGTGAGACCCAGTACTTC.